A single sample gave rise to the 27 T cell receptor beta chains below, sequenced in a study of blood T cell repertoires in COVID-19. Only in-frame clones appear in the TCRdb table, and some are missing; sequencing was by immunoSEQ multiplex PCR. The data hold a few hundred thousand clones, with about 87% observed a single time. The sequencing sample was made of peripheral blood. The receptors stem from a woman in her 30s who had recovered from COVID-19.

The chain is built from TRBV5-1 and TRBJ1-1; D remains unclear. The CDR3 consists of 14 residues. Germline values: CDR1 SGHRS, CDR2 YFSETQ. Trimming removed 4 bases from V and 5 bases from J, with 15 bases in between. The CDR3 sequence: CASSLGRAGTEAFF. DNA of the CDR3: TGCGCCAGCAGCCTGGGGAGGGCGGGGACTGAAGCTTTCTTT.

The chain links TRBV27 to TRBJ1-1; D perhaps matches TRBD1 (6 bases). Germline CDR1 reads MNHEY; CDR2 reads SMNVEV (reference sequence). V lost 3 bases to trimming and J lost 4 bases, with 12 bases between them. CDR3 length: 14 amino acids. CDR3 region: CASSFQQGATEAFF. The CDR3 DNA sequence: TGTGCCAGCAGTTTTCAACAGGGTGCCACTGAAGCTTTCTTT.

This sequence joins TRBV3-1 (or the pseudogene TRBV3-2) and TRBJ2-2; D ambiguous. Germline values: CDR1 LGHDT, CDR2 YNNKEL (reference sequence). CDR3 size: 13 residues. The V end was cut by 4 bases, the J end by 2 bases, with 5 bases between. The CDR3 loop is CASSLINTGELFF. CDR3 DNA sequence: TGTGCCAGCAGCCTCATTAACACCGGGGAGCTGTTTTTT.

This clone has only a few counts. J is TRBJ1-4 and V is TRBV2; D unresolved. The CDR3 is 13 residues long. V dropped 8 bases and J dropped 4 bases, with 11 bases sitting between them. Germline values: CDR1 SNHLY, CDR2 FYNNEI. The CDR3 protein is CASGRDHNEKLFF. DNA of the CDR3: TGTGCCAGCGGCCGGGATCATAATGAAAAACTGTTTTTT.

The chain employs TRBV6-4 and TRBJ1-1; 9 positions match TRBD1. The CDR3 runs 14 residues. Germline V lookup: CDR1 MRHNA, CDR2 SNTAGT. Trimming at V came to 5 bases and at J to 6 bases, leaving 7 bases not matched to a gene. The DNA of the CDR3 is TGTGCCAGCAGTCCGGGACAGGGCTTCTCTGAAGCTTTCTTT. Translation gives CASSPGQGFSEAFF.

The chain joins TRBV12-3 or TRBV12-4 to TRBJ1-2; 7 bases match TRBD1. This CDR3 region has 13 residues. The junction had 2 bases not matched to a gene; V was cut back by 5 bases and J by 2 bases. The DNA of the CDR3 is TGTGCCAGCAGTCAACAGGGGAACTATGGCTACACCTTC. It yields the protein CASSQQGNYGYTF.

This clone was detected once. The V and J genes are TRBV2 and TRBJ2-7; 11 positions match TRBD1. Losses at the gene ends were 7 bases for V and 7 bases for J; bases not matched to a gene: 6. The CDR3 length is 13 residues. CDR1 is SNHLY, CDR2 FYNNEI, per germline. This CDR3 is CASIRDRGEEQYF. In DNA, the CDR3 is TGTGCCAGCATCCGGGACAGGGGGGAGGAGCAGTACTTC.

The chain employs TRBV18 and TRBJ2-1; possible D gene TRBD2, 7 bases. CDR1 and CDR2 (germline): KGHSH, LQKENI. Trimming shortened V by 0 bases and J by 7 bases, and 16 bases separated the two germline ends. This CDR3 comprises 16 residues. CDR3 nucleotide sequence: TGTGCCAGCTCACCACCGACGGGGGGCCCCTTAAATGAGCAGTTCTTC. Amino acids: CASSPPTGGPLNEQFF.

The chain joins TRBV28 to TRBJ1-5; D remains unclear. V was cut by 2 bases and J by 2 bases, with 10 bases left in between. CDR1 is MDHEN, CDR2 SYDVKM, per germline. This CDR3 region has 15 residues. The CDR3 sequence: CASSLGHLGNQPQHF. Written as DNA, the CDR3 is TGTGCCAGCAGTTTAGGGCATCTGGGCAATCAGCCCCAGCATTTT.

DNA of the CDR3: TGTGCCAGCACTCTTGACAGGGGGAACACTGAAGCTTTCTTT. Its translation: CASTLDRGNTEAFF. The chain joins TRBV6-5 to TRBJ1-1; TRBD1 aligns across 8 bases. CDR3 length: 14 amino acids. V lost 7 bases to trimming and J lost 1 base; unmatched junction nucleotides: 5. Per germline, CDR1 MNHEY and CDR2 SVGAGI.

The rearrangement joins TRBV5-1 to TRBJ1-2, with D maybe TRBD1 (6 bases). V lost 4 bases and J 9 bases, leaving 19 bases between the germline ends. The CDR3 is 14 residues long. Germline V CDR1 and CDR2: SGHRS, YFSETQ. The CDR3 here is CASSPTRQAKSYTF. As DNA, the CDR3 is TGCGCCAGCAGCCCTACCCGACAGGCAAAGAGCTACACCTTC.

The chain combines TRBV28 with TRBJ1-2; D call uncertain. CDR3 length: 15 residues. V lost 8 bases to trimming and J lost 1 base, with 17 bases between them. CDR1 MDHEN and CDR2 SYDVKM come from the germline V gene. This CDR3 is CASAAYLSDNYGYTF. The CDR3 coding sequence is TGTGCCAGCGCGGCGTACTTATCTGATAACTATGGCTACACCTTC.

J is TRBJ1-4 and V is TRBV27; 7 nucleotides align to TRBD1. V lost 7 bases and J lost 7; bases outside the gene matches: 9. Germline values: CDR1 MNHEY, CDR2 SMNVEV (reference sequence). This CDR3 contains 14 residues. The CDR3 loop is CASIATGRSEKLFF. CDR3 DNA sequence: TGTGCCAGCATCGCGACAGGGAGAAGTGAAAAACTGTTTTTT.

The chain uses TRBV5-1 and TRBJ1-2, with 10 bases that match TRBD1. The CDR3 runs 14 residues. The germline gives CDR1 SGHRS, CDR2 YFSETQ. The ends lost 3 bases at V and 8 bases at J; junction bases unmatched: 7. The CDR3 coding sequence is TGCGCCAGCAGCTCCGGACAGGGGGGACTCGGCTACACCTTC. As protein: CASSSGQGGLGYTF.

V usage is TRBV27 and J usage is TRBJ2-7, with TRBD2 matching over 14 bases. Germline V gene data show CDR1 as MNHEY and CDR2 as SMNVEV (reference sequence). The V gene end was trimmed by 4 bases and the J gene end by 2 bases; junction bases not matched to a gene: 4. The CDR3 is made up of 16 amino acids. CDR3 sequence: CASSSRLAGGAYEQYF. The CDR3 DNA is TGTGCCAGCAGTTCTCGACTAGCGGGGGGGGCCTACGAGCAGTACTTC.

This chain joins TRBV28 and TRBJ2-3; TRBD1 aligns across 8 bases. This CDR3 spans 15 amino acids. Losses at the gene ends were 10 bases for V and 4 bases for J; bases not matched to a gene: 13. Per the germline V gene, CDR1 is MDHEN and CDR2 is SYDVKM. The CDR3, as DNA: TGTGCCACCGATTTGGGTGCAGGGGGCGCAGATACGCAGTATTTT. Its protein product is CATDLGAGGADTQYF.

This chain joins TRBV12-3 or TRBV12-4 and TRBJ2-1; D possibly corresponds to TRBD2 (5 bases). V was shortened by 7 bases and J by 5 bases, with 12 bases between the two germline ends. The CDR3 is 13 amino acids. The CDR3, as DNA: TGTGCCAGCAACCGGGAACTGAACAATGAGCAGTTCTTC. It is translated as CASNRELNNEQFF.

The CDR3 coding sequence is TGTGCCAGCAGTTGGGGACAGATTAACTATGGCTACACCTTC. Amino acid sequence: CASSWGQINYGYTF. The rearrangement links TRBV6-5 to TRBJ1-2, with TRBD1 matching over 7 bases. V gave up 4 bases and J gave up 1 base; unmatched junction bases: 3. Germline V lookup: CDR1 MNHEY, CDR2 SVGAGI. The CDR3 has 14 residues.

This chain connects TRBV7-3 to TRBJ2-7, with D maybe TRBD2 (6 bases). Trimming removed 2 bases at V and 0 bases at J, with 11 bases between. The length of the CDR3 is 15 residues. The germline CDR1 and CDR2 sequences are SGHTA and FQGTGA. The CDR3: CASSLRGGVSYEQYF. DNA of the CDR3: TGTGCCAGCAGCTTACGGGGAGGAGTCTCCTACGAGCAGTACTTC.

This clone is a singleton in its sample. The chain carries TRBV11-2 and TRBJ2-5; D gene uncertain. Germline V gene lookup returns CDR1 SGHAT and CDR2 FQNNGV. The CDR3 is made up of 12 amino acids. V was shortened by 2 bases and J by 5 bases, with 6 bases between the two germline ends. CDR3 sequence reads: CASSLLAETQYF. CDR3 bases: TGTGCCAGCAGCTTACTTGCGGAGACCCAGTACTTC.

The chain carries TRBV4-3 and TRBJ2-6; tentative D call: TRBD2 (6 bases). The CDR3 is made up of 16 amino acids. Germline CDR1 is LGHNA and CDR2 is YSLEER. The ends were cut back, 0 bases at V and 0 bases at J, with 6 bases in the middle. The CDR3 spells CASSQEAGSGANVLTF. The CDR3 DNA sequence: TGCGCCAGCAGCCAAGAAGCGGGCTCTGGGGCCAACGTCCTGACTTTC.

The genes are TRBV3-1 (or the pseudogene TRBV3-2) and TRBJ2-5; no reliable D call. The ends were cut back, 5 bases at V and 3 bases at J, with 7 bases in the middle. CDR1 and CDR2 (germline): LGHDT, YNNKEL (reference sequence). The CDR3 is 12 amino acids. The CDR3: CASSGQKETQYF. For the CDR3, the DNA is TGTGCCAGCAGCGGTCAGAAAGAGACCCAGTACTTC.

This clone was seen only a few times. The rearrangement joins TRBV28 to TRBJ2-6, with D hard to call. This CDR3 region has 14 residues. V was pared by 3 bases and J by 0 bases, with 3 bases between. CDR1 and CDR2 (germline): MDHEN, SYDVKM. The CDR3 region has the DNA TGTGCCAGCAGTTTCCTCTCTGGGGCCAACGTCCTGACTTTC. Translated: CASSFLSGANVLTF.

The sample holds a few counts of this clone. This chain uses TRBV2 with TRBJ2-7; the match to TRBD2 covers 16 bases. The CDR3 contains 14 residues. Trimming removed 6 bases from V and 4 bases from J; junction bases left unmatched: 0. Germline V lookup: CDR1 SNHLY, CDR2 FYNNEI. The CDR3 DNA follows: TGTGCCAGCAGGGGACTAGCGGGGGGGTACGAGCAGTACTTC. Protein: CASRGLAGGYEQYF.

J is TRBJ2-3 and V is TRBV7-3, with D perhaps TRBD2 (6 bases). Trimming removed 0 bases from V and 4 bases from J, with 8 bases in between. The CDR3 spans 14 residues. The germline V gene encodes CDR1 SGHTA and CDR2 FQGTGA. The CDR3, as DNA: TGTGCCAGCAGCTTAACCTGGGACTCAGATACGCAGTATTTT. Its translation: CASSLTWDSDTQYF.

The chain employs TRBV6-1 and TRBJ1-6, with D perhaps matching TRBD1 (5 bases). The CDR3 is 15 amino acids. Trimming took off 2 bases at V and 6 bases at J, with 11 bases between the two ends. Germline CDR1 is MNHNS and CDR2 is SASEGT. CDR3 DNA: TGTGCCAGCAGTGAATATGGCAGGGTTAATTCACCCCTCCACTTT. Translated: CASSEYGRVNSPLHF.

The chain recombines TRBV5-6 with TRBJ2-2, with TRBD1 matching 9 bases. The V gene's germline CDR1 is SGHDT and CDR2 YYEEEE. This CDR3 has 16 amino acids. With 4 bases clipped from V and 1 base from J, the junction kept 5 bases outside the gene matches. CDR3 sequence reads: CASSQPGQGNTGELFF. The CDR3 region has the DNA TGTGCCAGCAGCCAACCGGGACAGGGGAACACCGGGGAGCTGTTTTTT.